This T cell receptor beta chain was documented in a study of blood T cell repertoires in COVID-19 (dated by TCRdb to the early 2020s). Background on the whole study: Samples from collaborators originated in the United States, Italy and Spain and spanned both the acute and convalescent phases of COVID-19. Nearly every sample came with metadata listing a de-identified subject ID, COVID-19 status, age in years and sex. The prospective study material was composed of cDNA or gDNA derived from T cells, B-cell-depleted T cells, or PBMCs. Samples were obtained from the ongoing ImmuneRACE study (first 160 participants) and from 1,000 to 1,500 subjects provided by 6 global collaborators. HLA class I and class II types, where available, came from metadata supplied by the sample provider rather than from assay-based typing. The repertoires were released in a freely available public database intended as a resource for research on the immune response to SARS-CoV-2. Subjects who had been exposed to COVID-19, were actively infected with it, or had recovered from it provided the deeply sampled blood TCRbeta repertoires that made up the dataset. General findings and caveats noted by the study authors: The quantity of clinical and demographic metadata differed by source and by participant and was supplied without curation.

Participants in the prospective study were enrolled through a virtual design, were aged about 18 to 90 years, and lived in about 25 United States geographic areas. In the prospective study, cohorts were assigned on the basis of participant-reported clinical history obtained from a screening survey and a study questionnaire. Mobile phlebotomists in the prospective study collected whole blood, serum and a nasopharyngeal or oropharyngeal swab from every participant. Prospective study participants could optionally give additional blood draws and questionnaires over a 2-month period. Before DNA extraction, blood samples from the prospective study were shipped at room temperature or frozen. About this clone itself: It lacks a known antigen. The input lacks base qualities; no much larger clone sits a single base away.

The immunoSEQ Assay, a bias-controlled multiplex PCR, was used to amplify TCRbeta CDR3 regions from genomic DNA. In the authors' own workflow: Nucleated cell counts per sample were estimated from amplification of reference gene primers within the assay. To quantify the absolute abundance of each unique TCRbeta CDR3 rearrangement, sequence reads were collapsed and filtered. For each sample, productive Simpson clonality was calculated as the square root of Simpson's diversity index across productive rearrangements. Held by TCRdb, this immuneACCESS table contains in-frame sequences only and omits some clones. Under half of the omission traces to an unresolved V gene where checked; the cause of the rest is unknown. Clone size and the V and J calls come from that table; the DNA yielded D and trimming. In all, the sample holds 210,000 or so clones, and about 76% of those were seen once. Around 9.3% of the sample belongs to the ten largest clones.

This clonotype was obtained from a woman in her fifties or sixties with acute COVID-19. Material for sequencing was PBMCs or T cells enriched from blood (not recorded which).

For the CDR3, the sequence is CASRRGQGSNQPQHF. The nucleotide sequence reads as follows: TGTGCCAGTAGACGCGGACAGGGTAGCAATCAGCCCCAGCATTTT. The V and J segments used are TRBV19 and TRBJ1-5; 8 junctional bases match TRBD1. For this chain, trimming is 6 bases at the V end and 0 bases at the J end, and the number of junction bases without a gene match is 4. From the germline V gene (reference sequence), CDR1 is LNHDA and CDR2 is SQIVND. Including the terminal cysteine and phenylalanine, the CDR3 comprises 15 residues. Here the CDR3 DNA is all that survives: 45 bases in frame from base 1. The CDR3 plus the reference TRBV19 and TRBJ1-5 genes for the other parts give the full variable domain: DGGITQSPKYLFRKEGQNVTLSCEQNLNHDAMYWYRQDPGQGLRLIYYSQIVNDFQKGDIAEGYSVSREKKESFPLTVTSAQKNPTAFYLCASRRGQGSNQPQHFGDGTRLSIL.